A single sample is the source of the 12 T cell receptor beta chains below, sequenced in a study of T cells in Graves' hyperthyroidism and ophthalmopathy. There were TCR beta CDR3 regions amplified from RNA transcripts. The primer set for the first-round RT-PCR of the TCR CDR3 was HTBI. From the multiplex PCR reads, TCRdb called clonotypes with MiXCR, one entry per CDR3 protein. There are 270,000 or so distinct CDR3 sequences in the sample; roughly 15% occur only once, and 30% lies in the top ten. Sequenced: blood. The receptor source for this set is a woman in her 50s with Graves' hyperthyroidism that later progressed to Graves' ophthalmopathy.

This clonotype showed up many times. The rearrangement uses TRBV28 and TRBJ2-3, with D perhaps being TRBD1 or TRBD2 (5 bases each). This CDR3 spans 12 amino acids. Germline values: CDR1 MDHEN, CDR2 SYDVKM. Trimming removed 7 bases from V and 5 bases from J, with 10 bases in between. The CDR3 DNA reads TGTGCCAGCACTACTAGGGGAGATACGCAGTATTTT. This gives the protein CASTTRGDTQYF.

At least ten counts were recorded for this clonotype. This chain links TRBV30 with TRBJ2-3; D ambiguous. Germline V gene data show CDR1 as GTSNPN and CDR2 as SVGIG (reference sequence). V dropped 1 base and J dropped 2 bases, with 19 bases sitting between them. This CDR3 comprises 17 residues. The CDR3 protein is CAWSALLRAAATDTQYF. CDR3 sequence (DNA): TGTGCCTGGAGTGCCCTCCTTCGGGCTGCCGCCACAGATACGCAGTATTTT.

This clonotype was detected many times. The chain combines TRBV27 with TRBJ1-5, with 7 bases aligning to TRBD1. Trimming at V came to 6 bases and at J to 3 bases, leaving 5 bases not matched to a gene. There are 14 residues in the CDR3. Looked up from germline, CDR1 is MNHEY and CDR2 is SMNVEV (reference sequence). The CDR3 region has the DNA TGTGCCAGCAGATCGACAGGGTTCAATCAGCCCCAGCATTTT. Translation gives CASRSTGFNQPQHF.

This clonotype occurred many times. The chain has TRBV27 and TRBJ1-5; 10 bases fit TRBD1. Germline-derived CDR1 and CDR2 are MNHEY and SMNVEV (reference sequence). After removal of 0 bases from V and 6 bases from J, the junction contained 5 bases not matched to a gene. The CDR3 extends over 16 amino acids. CDR3 nucleotide sequence: TGTGCCAGCAGTTTATCGGGGACAGGGGATGGTCAGCCCCAGCATTTT. The encoded protein is CASSLSGTGDGQPQHF.

This clonotype came up many times. V and J are TRBV11-2 and TRBJ2-7, with 12 bases that match TRBD2. Germline values: CDR1 SGHAT, CDR2 FQNNGV. Trimming took 3 bases from V and 7 from J; bases not matched to a gene: 10. This CDR3 is 16 amino acids long. Here the CDR3 DNA reads TGTGCCAGCAGCTTCACAGGACTAGCGGGATTTGAAGAGCAGTACTTC. Its protein is CASSFTGLAGFEEQYF.

Many counts were recorded for this clonotype. The chain carries TRBV5-1 and TRBJ2-2; no clear D. With 4 bases removed from V and 3 bases from J, the gap between germline ends came to 10 bases. Germline CDR1 and CDR2: SGHRS and YFSETQ. The CDR3 is 14 residues long. CDR3 bases: TGCGCCAGCAGCGGGGAACTCTACACCGGGGAGCTGTTTTTT. Its translation: CASSGELYTGELFF.

This clonotype was detected ten times or more. The V and J genes are TRBV20-1 and TRBJ2-5; D uncertain. V was clipped by 0 bases and J by 2 bases, with 13 bases between them. This CDR3 is 15 amino acids long. Per the germline V gene, CDR1 is DFQATT and CDR2 is SNEGSKA (reference sequence). CDR3 loop: CSARDLRVSQETQYF. CDR3 sequence (DNA): TGCAGTGCTAGAGATCTAAGGGTATCGCAAGAGACCCAGTACTTC.

This clonotype was counted a few times. The rearrangement links TRBV20-1 to TRBJ2-1; TRBD2 aligns across 9 bases. The CDR3 runs to 15 residues. Unmatched junction bases numbered 4, after V lost 0 bases and J lost 4 bases. Per the germline V gene, CDR1 is DFQATT and CDR2 is SNEGSKA (reference sequence). CDR3 DNA sequence: TGCAGTGCTAGAGATGTGACTAGCGGTTACAATGAGCAGTTCTTC. It translates to CSARDVTSGYNEQFF.

The chain uses TRBV12-3 or TRBV12-4 and TRBJ2-7; D may match TRBD1 or TRBD2 (5 bases each). The length of the CDR3 is 13 residues. V lost 3 bases and J 7 bases, leaving 13 bases between the germline ends. CDR3 DNA: TGTGCCAGCAGTTTTAAGGGGCCGGGGGAGCAGTACTTC. The encoded protein is CASSFKGPGEQYF.

A few counts support this clonotype. V usage is TRBV10-1 and J usage is TRBJ2-3, with D tentatively TRBD1 (6 bases). V was clipped by 4 bases and J by 2 bases, with 7 bases between them. Germline V gives CDR1 WNHNN, CDR2 SYGVQD (reference sequence). The CDR3 extends over 13 amino acids. CDR3 sequence: CASSGQVTDTQYF. DNA of the CDR3: TGCGCCAGCAGTGGACAGGTCACAGATACGCAGTATTTT.

This clonotype was seen many times. CDR3 coding DNA: TGTGCCAGCTCATCATCAACAGGTAGCAAGGAGCATTTT. The encoded protein is CASSSSTGSKEHF. This chain connects TRBV18 to TRBJ1-5; D is possibly TRBD1 (5 bases). Deletions cut 5 bases from V and 14 bases from J, with 19 bases between. Germline CDR1 is KGHSH and CDR2 is LQKENI. The CDR3 is 13 amino acids.

In its sample, this clonotype was seen many times. The chain uses TRBV7-9 and TRBJ2-7; D is possibly TRBD2 (5 bases). The CDR3 runs 14 residues. The germline V gene encodes CDR1 SEHNR and CDR2 FQNEAQ (reference sequence). Deletions cut 5 bases from V and 7 bases from J, with 18 bases between. CDR3: CASSIGRDHREQYF. The CDR3 DNA is TGTGCCAGCAGCATTGGGAGAGACCACCGGGAGCAGTACTTC. Variable domain in full (rest from reference TRBV7-9 and TRBJ2-7): DTGVSQNPRHKITKRGQNVTFRCDPISEHNRLYWYRQTLGQGPEFLTYFQNEAQLEKSRLLSDRFSAERPKGSFSTLEIQRTEQGDSAMYLCASSIGRDHREQYFGPGTRLTVT.